There are a few counts of the clone carrying this TCR beta chain. Its target is unknown. Looked up from germline, CDR1 is SGHTA and CDR2 is FQGNSA. CDR3 length: 14 residues. V trimming: 3 bases; J trimming: 5 bases; junction bases outside the gene matches: 3. After constant-region reverse-primer amplification, full-length variable regions underwent semi-nested PCR with Nested Universal Primer A. From the 5' RACE reads, TCRdb called clonotypes with MiXCR, one entry per CDR3 protein. Here the sample spans fewer than 65,000 distinct CDR3 sequences, about 31% being singletons. Study outcomes and limitations: Tumor Treg TCRs overlapped most with tumor naive CD4+ cells. In terms of TCR gene usage, tumor memory CD4+ T cells clustered together with blood and lymph node memory CD4+ cells, as well as with lymph node naive CD4+ cells. Whole repertoires were not studied in the larger cohort, only one V-J beta rearrangement.

Sequences were obtained from tumor-infiltrating naive CD4+ T cells sorted from the breast tumor. Subset meaning: naive CD4+ T cells, CD4+CD45RA+CD25-. V is TRBV7-2 and J is TRBJ2-5; 10 bases align to TRBD1. The clonotype was recovered from a female donor with breast cancer. CDR3 nucleotide sequence: TGTGCCAGCAGCTTTGACAGGGGGCGGGAGACCCAGTACTTC. This encodes CASSFDRGRETQYF.